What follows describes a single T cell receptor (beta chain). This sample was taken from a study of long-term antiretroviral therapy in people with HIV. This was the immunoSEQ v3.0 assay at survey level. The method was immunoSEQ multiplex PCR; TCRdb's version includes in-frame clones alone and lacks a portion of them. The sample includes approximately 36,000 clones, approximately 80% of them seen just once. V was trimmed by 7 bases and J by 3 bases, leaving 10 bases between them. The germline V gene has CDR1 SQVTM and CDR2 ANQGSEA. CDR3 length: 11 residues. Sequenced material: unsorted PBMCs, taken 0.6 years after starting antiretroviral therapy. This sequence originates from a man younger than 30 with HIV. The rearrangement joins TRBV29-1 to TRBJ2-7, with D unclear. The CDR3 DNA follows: TGCAGCGCCACCCTGGGCTACGAGCAGTACTTC. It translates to CSATLGYEQYF.